This passage covers 32 T cell receptor beta chains from one sample sequenced in a study of blood T cell repertoires in COVID-19. Only in-frame clones appear in the TCRdb table, and some are missing; sequencing was by immunoSEQ multiplex PCR. The sample consists of a few hundred thousand clones, 85% of them appearing once. Specimen: PBMCs or T cells enriched from blood (not recorded which). These receptors all come from a woman aged 50 to 60 who had been exposed to COVID-19.

The gene calls are TRBV30 and TRBJ1-1; D is possibly TRBD1 (6 bases). This CDR3 spans 13 amino acids. Germline CDR1 reads GTSNPN; CDR2 reads SVGIG (reference sequence). V shed 1 base and J shed 1 base, with 7 bases lying between them. The CDR3 sequence: CAWSADRNTEAFF. The CDR3 DNA is TGTGCCTGGAGTGCGGACAGGAACACTGAAGCTTTCTTT. Using reference TRBV30 and TRBJ1-1 for the parts outside the CDR3, the full variable domain is SQTIHQWPATLVQPVGSPLSLECTVEGTSNPNLYWYRQAAGRGLQLLFYSVGIGQISSEVPQNLSASRPQDRQFILSSKKLLLSDSGFYLCAWSADRNTEAFFGQGTRLTVV.

The genes are TRBV6-4 and TRBJ2-2; 7 nucleotides agree with TRBD1. The CDR3 totals 14 residues. Germline V gene data show CDR1 as MRHNA and CDR2 as SNTAGT. Germline trimming cut 8 bases from V and 4 bases from J; bases unmatched to any gene: 7. As DNA, the CDR3 is TGTGCCAGCGCAAGGACAGGAACCACCGGGGAGCTGTTTTTT. This encodes CASARTGTTGELFF.

The rearrangement uses TRBV7-2 and TRBJ1-2; TRBD1 aligns across 8 bases. V lost 5 bases and J lost 6; bases outside the gene matches: 8. Germline V gives CDR1 SGHTA, CDR2 FQGNSA. This CDR3 is built from 14 residues. CDR3 residues: CASSPGTGLHGYTF. The CDR3 nucleotides are TGTGCCAGCAGCCCCGGGACAGGACTTCATGGCTACACCTTC.

The chain has TRBV12-1 and TRBJ1-6; TRBD1 is the table's D call and was not checked against the DNA. TRBV12-1 represents a pseudogene. This CDR3 is built from 16 residues. This chain's CDR3 is CASSLGQGARNSPLHF. CDR3 nucleotides: TGTGCCAGCAGCTTGGGACAGGGGGCCCGTAATTCACCCCTCCACTTT.

The V and J genes are TRBV27 and TRBJ1-1; D may be TRBD1 (5 bases). CDR1 and CDR2 from the germline V gene are MNHEY and SMNVEV (reference sequence). V was pared by 3 bases and J by 4 bases, with 12 bases between. The CDR3 runs to 14 residues. The CDR3: CASSLRAGLTEAFF. The DNA of the CDR3 is TGTGCCAGCAGTTTGAGGGCGGGGCTCACTGAAGCTTTCTTT.

The CDR3 protein is CASSLAPGGNSPLHF. For the CDR3, the DNA is TGCGCCAGCAGCTTGGCCCCAGGGGGTAATTCACCCCTCCACTTT. V is TRBV5-1 and J is TRBJ1-6; 7 bases agree with TRBD1. V lost 0 bases and J lost 6; bases outside the gene matches: 3. The CDR3 has 15 residues. CDR1 SGHRS and CDR2 YFSETQ come from the germline V gene. Combining the CDR3 with reference TRBV5-1 and TRBJ1-6 gives the whole variable domain KAGVTQTPRYLIKTRGQQVTLSCSPISGHRSVSWYQQTPGQGLQFLFEYFSETQRNKGNFPGRFSGRQFSNSRSEMNVSTLELGDSALYLCASSLAPGGNSPLHFGNGTRLTVT.

This clone turned up a few times. The rearrangement joins TRBV11-2 to TRBJ2-7; D might be TRBD1 (7 bases). The CDR3 has 14 amino acids. Trimming left V 5 bases short and J 3 bases short, with 14 bases between. Germline values: CDR1 SGHAT, CDR2 FQNNGV. The CDR3 spells CASSPRQGGYEQYF. DNA of the CDR3: TGTGCCAGCAGCCCTAGGCAGGGGGGCTACGAGCAGTACTTC. Complete variable domain (other parts from reference TRBV11-2 and TRBJ2-7): EAGVAQSPRYKIIEKRQSVAFWCNPISGHATLYWYQQILGQGPKLLIQFQNNGVVDDSQLPKDRFSAERLKGVDSTLKIQPAKLEDSAVYLCASSPRQGGYEQYFGPGTRLTVT.

The genes are TRBV5-4 and TRBJ1-1; 9 nucleotides align to TRBD1. From germline, CDR1 is SGHNT and CDR2 YYREEE (reference sequence). The CDR3 consists of 14 residues. V trimming: 0 bases; J trimming: 7 bases; junction bases outside the gene matches: 4. The CDR3 loop is CASSLDRGLVEAFF. The CDR3 DNA sequence: TGTGCCAGCAGCTTGGACAGGGGGCTGGTTGAAGCTTTCTTT.

The chain has TRBV7-9 and TRBJ1-1, with a possible D match to TRBD1 (5 bases). Germline CDR1 is SEHNR and CDR2 is FQNEAQ (reference sequence). CDR3 length: 15 amino acids. V gave up 3 bases and J gave up 6 bases, with 17 bases separating them. Here the CDR3 reads CASSFGAGINAEAFF. For the CDR3, the DNA is TGTGCCAGCAGCTTTGGGGCAGGTATTAACGCTGAAGCTTTCTTT.

The chain joins TRBV30 to TRBJ1-1; D unresolved. V was trimmed by 2 bases and J by 12 bases, leaving 13 bases between them. The germline V gene encodes CDR1 GTSNPN and CDR2 SVGIG (reference sequence). The CDR3 runs to 11 residues. This CDR3 is CAWSTTTVTFF. Here the CDR3 DNA reads TGTGCCTGGAGTACTACAACCGTAACTTTCTTT.

This rearrangement joins TRBV3-1 (or the pseudogene TRBV3-2) to TRBJ2-2; 9 nucleotides match TRBD1. Trimming at V came to 5 bases and at J to 5 bases, leaving 6 bases not matched to a gene. Germline CDR1 LGHDT, CDR2 YNNKEL (reference sequence). This CDR3 has 15 residues. The CDR3 spells CASSGRQGGTGELFF. In DNA, the CDR3 is TGTGCCAGCAGCGGGCGACAGGGGGGGACCGGGGAGCTGTTTTTT.

This clone turned up a few times. The V call is TRBV5-1, the J call TRBJ2-7, with a possible D match to TRBD2 (5 bases). The CDR3 length is 14 residues. Trimming shortened V by 4 bases and J by 7 bases, and 18 bases separated the two germline ends. Looked up from germline, CDR1 is SGHRS and CDR2 is YFSETQ. CDR3 nucleotide sequence: TGCGCCAGCAGCGTGCAGGCCTATTCGGGGGAGCAGTACTTC. It encodes CASSVQAYSGEQYF.

The rearrangement joins TRBV20-1 to TRBJ1-1; D is unresolved. From germline, CDR1 is DFQATT and CDR2 SNEGSKA (reference sequence). V lost 5 bases, J lost 1 base, and 5 bases lay in between. The CDR3 has 11 amino acids. Written as DNA, the CDR3 is TGCAGTGCTGACTGGAACACTGAAGCTTTCTTT. It translates to CSADWNTEAFF.

This rearrangement joins TRBV7-2 to TRBJ2-3, with 9 bases aligning to TRBD1. V was clipped by 4 bases and J by 6 bases; unmatched bases: 5. Per the germline V gene, CDR1 is SGHTA and CDR2 is FQGNSA. This CDR3 has 14 amino acids. In nucleotides, the CDR3 is TGTGCCAGCAGCTCGACAGGGGGTGGGGATACGCAGTATTTT. As protein: CASSSTGGGDTQYF.

This clone was detected only a few times. The rearrangement uses TRBV7-2 and TRBJ1-4; D is unresolved. The germline V and J ends were trimmed by 6 bases and 0 bases, with 11 bases remaining between them. CDR1 is SGHTA, CDR2 FQGNSA, per germline. This CDR3 region has 15 residues. CDR3: CASRREPATNEKLFF. CDR3 bases: TGTGCCAGCAGACGCGAACCGGCAACTAATGAAAAACTGTTTTTT. Variable domain in full (rest from reference TRBV7-2 and TRBJ1-4): GAGVSQSPSNKVTEKGKDVELRCDPISGHTALYWYRQSLGQGLEFLIYFQGNSAPDKSGLPSDRFSAERTGGSVSTLTIQRTQQEDSAVYLCASRREPATNEKLFFGSGTQLSVL.

The rearrangement uses TRBV10-3 and TRBJ2-7; 11 bases agree with TRBD2. V was pared by 11 bases and J by 0 bases, with 6 bases of the junction left unmatched. The germline V gene encodes CDR1 ENHRY and CDR2 SYGVKD. This CDR3 is built from 14 residues. CDR3 protein: CASRTSGGSYEQYF. The CDR3 DNA sequence: TGTGCCTCCAGAACTAGCGGGGGCTCCTACGAGCAGTACTTC.

The chain carries TRBV30 and TRBJ1-1, with D hard to call. This CDR3 contains 16 residues. CDR1 is GTSNPN, CDR2 SVGIG, per germline (reference sequence). V lost 2 bases and J lost 0, with 16 bases in between. The CDR3, as DNA: TGTGCCTGGAGTAGCGGGCAGATTATCGTGAACACTGAAGCTTTCTTT. As protein: CAWSSGQIIVNTEAFF. Full variable domain (rest looked up from reference TRBV30 and TRBJ1-1): SQTIHQWPATLVQPVGSPLSLECTVEGTSNPNLYWYRQAAGRGLQLLFYSVGIGQISSEVPQNLSASRPQDRQFILSSKKLLLSDSGFYLCAWSSGQIIVNTEAFFGQGTRLTVV.

This clone was detected only a few times. The rearrangement links TRBV19 to TRBJ2-3, with 14 bases fitting TRBD2. V dropped 8 bases and J dropped 6; count of bases not matched to a gene: 7. The CDR3 runs 15 residues. CDR1 is LNHDA and CDR2 is SQIVND in the germline V gene (reference sequence). The CDR3 sequence: CASVRTSGGTDTQYF. In nucleotides, the CDR3 is TGTGCCAGTGTACGGACTAGCGGGGGGACGGATACGCAGTATTTT.

This clone was seen a single time. This chain connects TRBV5-4 to TRBJ1-1; TRBD1 agrees at 7 bases. There are 16 residues in the CDR3. Germline lookup yields CDR1 SGHNT and CDR2 YYREEE (reference sequence). V was pared by 4 bases and J by 1 base, with 10 bases of the junction left unmatched. CDR3 DNA sequence: TGTGCCAGCAGCCGAGGGACAGCCCGAACGAACACTGAAGCTTTCTTT. Encoded protein: CASSRGTARTNTEAFF.

This clone was detected a few times. V and J are TRBV27 and TRBJ1-1; D is undetermined. Deletions cut 8 bases from V and 4 bases from J, with 17 bases between. CDR1 and CDR2 from the germline V gene are MNHEY and SMNVEV (reference sequence). CDR3 size: 14 residues. The CDR3 loop reads CASVPGAWATEAFF. CDR3 coding DNA: TGTGCCAGCGTTCCGGGAGCTTGGGCCACTGAAGCTTTCTTT.

The chain carries TRBV4-3 and TRBJ1-1; D might be TRBD1 (6 bases). The CDR3 is made up of 14 amino acids. Germline lookup yields CDR1 LGHNA and CDR2 YSLEER. V dropped 0 bases and J dropped 8 bases, with 13 bases sitting between them. For the CDR3, the DNA is TGCGCCAGCAGCCAAGAGCAGGGGAGAACCGAAGCTTTCTTT. This encodes CASSQEQGRTEAFF.

This sequence joins TRBV28 and TRBJ2-7; TRBD1 agrees at 10 bases. The CDR3 spans 14 residues. Germline trimming cut 3 bases from V and 5 bases from J; bases unmatched to any gene: 4. Germline V gene sequence: CDR1 MDHEN, CDR2 SYDVKM. The CDR3 DNA reads TGTGCCAGCAGTTTTGGGACAGGGGTCCACGAGCAGTACTTC. Translated: CASSFGTGVHEQYF.

This clone was detected only once. The final CDR3 position lacks the conserved phenylalanine or tryptophan, pointing to a likely read error. It is unclear where the CDR3 begins or ends on the DNA, so no DNA is shown, and the CDR3 is as TCRdb lists it. The chain carries TRBV28 and TRBJ1-2. Looked up from germline, CDR1 is MDHEN and CDR2 is SYDVKM. A total of 12 residues make up the CDR3, ends included. The CDR3 is CASSQVTRVLVY.

The chain has TRBV7-9 and TRBJ1-1; D unresolved. Germline CDR1 SEHNR, CDR2 FQNEAQ (reference sequence). Between the trimmed V and J ends, which lost 5 bases and 4 bases, there was a span of 5 bases. This CDR3 spans 11 amino acids. This CDR3 reads CASSRGTEAFF. CDR3 DNA sequence: TGTGCCAGCAGCCGGGGCACTGAAGCTTTCTTT.

This clone has ten or more counts. The chain couples TRBV7-9 to TRBJ1-1; 10 positions agree with TRBD1. Germline CDR1 is SEHNR and CDR2 is FQNEAQ (reference sequence). The CDR3 contains 17 residues. The V gene end was trimmed by 7 bases and the J gene end by 0 bases; junction bases not matched to a gene: 11. This chain's CDR3 is CASTPPTGGRMNTEAFF. CDR3 nucleotides: TGTGCCAGCACTCCTCCGACAGGGGGCAGAATGAACACTGAAGCTTTCTTT.

The chain is built from TRBV11-2 and TRBJ1-4; D is perhaps TRBD1 (5 bases). V gave up 5 bases and J gave up 6 bases, with 16 bases separating them. This CDR3 contains 15 residues. Germline V gene lookup returns CDR1 SGHAT and CDR2 FQNNGV. CDR3 sequence: CASSIEPGGDEKLFF. The CDR3 DNA sequence: TGTGCCAGCAGCATTGAGCCCGGAGGGGATGAAAAACTGTTTTTT.

On this clone itself: The junction departs from germline at one end; a sequencing error may be responsible. V and J are TRBV28 and TRBJ2-1; 11 bases fit TRBD2. The CDR3 is 15 amino acids. CDR1 and CDR2 (germline): MDHEN, SYDVKM. In nucleotides, the CDR3 is TGTGCCAGCATTTTAGCGGGGGGGCCCGGGAATGAGCAGTTCTTC. Encoded protein: CASILAGGPGNEQFF.

This chain connects TRBV19 to TRBJ2-1, with a tentative D call TRBD1 (6 bases). Looked up from germline, CDR1 is LNHDA and CDR2 is SQIVND (reference sequence). CDR3 length equals 15 residues. V was shortened by 1 base and J by 5 bases, with 12 bases between the two germline ends. The CDR3 coding sequence is TGTGCCAGTAGTATAGGTAAGGGGGTCGACAATGAGCAGTTCTTC. Translation: CASSIGKGVDNEQFF.

V is TRBV10-3 and J is TRBJ2-1; TRBD2 matches at 8 bases. CDR3 length equals 12 residues. Per germline, CDR1 ENHRY and CDR2 SYGVKD. V lost 7 bases, J lost 7 bases, and 3 bases stayed unmatched. CDR3 protein: CAINGGGNEQFF. In DNA, the CDR3 is TGTGCCATCAACGGGGGGGGTAATGAGCAGTTCTTC.

The CDR3: CASSQGDYGYTF. CDR3 DNA: TGCGCCAGCAGCCAGGGGGACTATGGCTACACCTTC. The chain has TRBV5-1 and TRBJ1-2; 7 bases map to TRBD1. Losses at the gene ends were 4 bases for V and 3 bases for J; bases not matched to a gene: 0. Germline lookup yields CDR1 SGHRS and CDR2 YFSETQ. The CDR3 spans 12 residues.

The chain joins TRBV7-2 to TRBJ1-1, with 9 bases identical to TRBD1. Germline V gives CDR1 SGHTA, CDR2 FQGNSA. Trimming cost V 5 bases and J 6 bases; bases outside gene matches: 10. This CDR3 spans 15 amino acids. CDR3 DNA sequence: TGTGCCAGCAGCCCGGACAGGGGCTTTGTGGCTGAAGCTTTCTTT. Translated: CASSPDRGFVAEAFF.

The genes are TRBV6-5 and TRBJ1-5; the D is unclear. This CDR3 region has 13 residues. V was pared by 8 bases and J by 5 bases, with 13 bases between. Germline lookup yields CDR1 MNHEY and CDR2 SVGAGI. DNA of the CDR3: TGTGCCAGCGGAACCGGGGTTCATCAGCCCCAGCATTTT. Translating it yields CASGTGVHQPQHF.